The 12 T cell receptor beta chains below were found in one sample sequenced in a study of identifying expanded T cells in peripheral blood. Sequencing was performed with immunoSEQ multiplex PCR; in TCRdb, only in-frame clones are kept and a portion is missing. The data hold approximately 100,000 clones, with more than 85% observed a single time. The sequenced sample was blood. The source is a person aged 18-69 years in good health.

This chain joins TRBV5-8 and TRBJ2-4; D gene uncertain. CDR1 is SGHTS, CDR2 YDEGEE, per germline. Trimming shortened V by 0 bases and J by 10 bases, and 8 bases separated the two germline ends. The CDR3 spans 12 residues. CDR3 in amino acids: CASSLVQDIQYF. CDR3 DNA sequence: TGTGCCAGCAGCTTGGTTCAGGATATTCAGTACTTC.

The gene calls are TRBV6-5 and TRBJ2-2; D unclear. This CDR3 contains 15 residues. Germline lookup yields CDR1 MNHEY and CDR2 SVGAGI. Trimming took off 2 bases at V and 1 base at J, with 8 bases between the two ends. CDR3 nucleotides: TGTGCCAGCAGTTACGGGCAAGTGAACACCGGGGAGCTGTTTTTT. Translated: CASSYGQVNTGELFF.

V is TRBV7-2 and J is TRBJ1-6; D perhaps matches TRBD1 (5 bases). CDR1 is SGHTA and CDR2 is FQGNSA in the germline V gene. Between the trimmed V and J ends, which lost 1 base and 10 bases, there was a span of 11 bases. The CDR3 extends over 14 amino acids. The CDR3 DNA sequence: TGTGCCAGCAGCTTAGGGCAGGGAGGATCACCCCTCCACTTT. Translating it yields CASSLGQGGSPLHF.

The rearrangement uses TRBV11-2 and TRBJ2-7; the D is unclear. This CDR3 spans 17 amino acids. Per the germline V gene, CDR1 is SGHAT and CDR2 is FQNNGV. Trimming removed 5 bases at V and 3 bases at J, with 23 bases between. The CDR3: CASSQLVGNRGRYEQYF. In nucleotides, the CDR3 is TGTGCCAGCAGCCAACTCGTAGGGAACAGAGGCCGCTACGAGCAGTACTTC.

The J gene is TRBJ1-4, the V gene TRBV15; D is possibly TRBD1 (5 bases). This CDR3 region has 15 residues. V was pared by 5 bases and J by 10 bases, with 20 bases between. Germline V lookup: CDR1 LNHNV, CDR2 YYDKDF (reference sequence). The CDR3 coding sequence is TGTGCCACCAGCGAGGGGAGGGGAAGAGCTGGAAAACTGTTTTTT. Translation gives CATSEGRGRAGKLFF.

The CDR3 bases are TGCAGTGCTAGGTCGGCCGAGCAGTACTTC. Residues: CSARSAEQYF. The gene calls are TRBV20-1 and TRBJ2-7; D uncertain. This CDR3 contains 10 residues. Trimming left V 3 bases short and J 6 bases short, with 6 bases between. CDR1 is DFQATT and CDR2 is SNEGSKA in the germline V gene (reference sequence).

The chain combines TRBV11-2 with TRBJ1-2, with TRBD1 matching over 8 bases. V lost 0 bases to trimming and J lost 8 bases; unmatched junction nucleotides: 11. The CDR3 totals 16 residues. Germline CDR1 reads SGHAT; CDR2 reads FQNNGV. Here the CDR3 DNA reads TGTGCCAGCAGCTTAGATCTCCGGCACAGGGGGGAAGGCTACACCTTC. It yields the protein CASSLDLRHRGEGYTF. Full variable domain (missing parts from reference TRBV11-2 and TRBJ1-2): EAGVAQSPRYKIIEKRQSVAFWCNPISGHATLYWYQQILGQGPKLLIQFQNNGVVDDSQLPKDRFSAERLKGVDSTLKIQPAKLEDSAVYLCASSLDLRHRGEGYTFGSGTRLTVV.

The genes are TRBV4-3 and TRBJ1-3; D perhaps matches TRBD1 (5 bases). The CDR3 runs 17 residues. V was pared by 0 bases and J by 1 base, with 13 bases between. Germline loops: CDR1 LGHNA, CDR2 YSLEER. CDR3 protein: CASSQDWGLDSGNTIYF. The CDR3 bases are TGCGCCAGCAGCCAAGATTGGGGGTTGGATTCTGGAAACACCATATATTTT.

V usage is TRBV7-9 and J usage is TRBJ2-2; either TRBD1 or TRBD2 may fit D (5 bases each). V dropped 8 bases and J dropped 6 bases, with 13 bases sitting between them. The CDR3 runs 13 residues. Germline CDR1 is SEHNR and CDR2 is FQNEAQ (reference sequence). The CDR3 reads CASAPLGAGELFF. DNA of the CDR3: TGTGCCAGCGCCCCGCTGGGGGCCGGGGAGCTGTTTTTT.

This chain joins TRBV5-6 and TRBJ2-5; the match to TRBD2 covers 12 bases. CDR1 is SGHDT and CDR2 is YYEEEE in the germline V gene. J gave up 5 bases and V 3 bases, and 5 bases lay outside the gene matches. The CDR3 length is 15 residues. As DNA, the CDR3 is TGTGCCAGCAGCTCGCAGACTAGCGGGGGCGAGACCCAGTACTTC. Translating it yields CASSSQTSGGETQYF.

V is TRBV2 and J is TRBJ2-7, with no clear D. Germline CDR1 reads SNHLY; CDR2 reads FYNNEI. The CDR3 loop spans 13 amino acids. V lost 4 bases and J lost 2, with 9 bases in between. The CDR3 sequence is CASSADGTYEQYF. CDR3 sequence (DNA): TGTGCCAGCAGTGCGGACGGTACCTACGAGCAGTACTTC.

The V call is TRBV2, the J call TRBJ2-7; TRBD1 aligns across 9 bases. The germline CDR1 and CDR2 sequences are SNHLY and FYNNEI. CDR3 length: 13 amino acids. Germline trimming cut 6 bases from V and 5 bases from J; bases unmatched to any gene: 5. The CDR3 spells CASRGQGGHEQYF. The CDR3 DNA sequence: TGTGCCAGCAGGGGACAGGGAGGCCACGAGCAGTACTTC.